Listed below are T cell receptor beta chains from one sample, sequenced in a study of blood T cell repertoires in COVID-19. Method: immunoSEQ multiplex PCR; TCRdb's copy keeps in-frame clones and lacks some. The profile shows roughly 390,000 clones, roughly 85% of them singletons. Sequences were obtained from peripheral blood. These receptors were taken from a woman aged 18-29 years with acute or convalescent COVID-19. The CDR3 runs from the conserved cysteine through the conserved F or W. A D gene is named only where the DNA matches it firmly.

v_call	d_call	j_call	cdr3_aa
TRBV21-1	.	TRBJ2-7	CASSVPGTGDFEQYF
TRBV5-6	TRBD2	TRBJ2-5	CASTEGAGGPETQYF
TRBV2	TRBD1	TRBJ2-6	CATRTGAGGANVLTF
TRBV3-1/TRBV3-2	.	TRBJ2-7	CASSFARGRSEQYF
TRBV18	.	TRBJ1-5	CASSPQAWQPQHF
TRBV11-3	.	TRBJ2-1	CASSLGGEVYEQFF
TRBV12-5	.	TRBJ1-5	CASGLVPTDPYSNQPQHF
TRBV28	.	TRBJ2-1	CASTLGSGYNEQFF
TRBV29-1	.	TRBJ1-1	CSVAPTGENTEAFF
TRBV12-5	TRBD1	TRBJ1-2	CASGLDTLLGQGAGGYTF
TRBV6-5	.	TRBJ2-1	CASRVGSSYNEQFF
TRBV28	.	TRBJ1-2	CASSLYSPSGGGYTF
TRBV12-3/TRBV12-4	.	TRBJ1-2	CASSLGAYGYTF
TRBV27	TRBD1	TRBJ1-3	CASSRGTATSGNTIYF
TRBV5-4	.	TRBJ1-2	CASSRGQSAYGYTF
TRBV5-1	.	TRBJ1-6	CASSLEGLNSPLHF
TRBV5-1	.	TRBJ1-2	CADTTNSYTF
TRBV6-5	.	TRBJ1-2	CASSPPRTEDYGYTF